This TCR beta chain is drawn from a study of CD8 T cells in ankylosing spondylitis. Whole-study findings and limits: Reportedly, matched ankylosing spondylitis synovial fluid was significantly enriched for disease-linked clones. A TCR beta motif of roughly 8 highly homologous variants seemed to mark ankylosing spondylitis blood.

A word on this clonotype: Its antigen is currently unknown.

TCRdb recomputed calls from the 5' RACE reads with MiXCR, one row per CDR3 protein. Of some 330,000 distinct CDR3 sequences listed, 7.5% to 9% were seen once; the top ten hold about 15%. Germline CDR1 SGHTA, CDR2 FQGTGA. This CDR3 has 15 amino acids. V dropped 7 bases and J dropped 2; count of bases not matched to a gene: 5. The TCR originated in a male donor with ankylosing spondylitis. Material for sequencing was blood, either unsorted or a sorted T cell fraction (not recorded which). This chain uses TRBV7-3 with TRBJ2-3, with 11 nucleotides matching TRBD2. The CDR3 spells CASKLGLAATDTQYF. The CDR3 nucleotides are TGTGCCAGCAAATTGGGACTAGCGGCCACAGATACGCAGTATTTT.